This is a list of T cell receptor beta chains from one sample in a study of blood T cell repertoires in COVID-19. Profiled with immunoSEQ multiplex PCR; TCRdb holds only in-frame clones, not every one. The table records about 75,000 clones, under 90% of them present only once. Sequencing used peripheral blood. These receptors all stem from a human donor in a cohort sampled during active COVID-19. CDR3s include the opening cysteine and the closing phenylalanine or tryptophan.

v_call	j_call	cdr3_aa
TRBV5-5	TRBJ1-5	CASSLGAYQPQHF
TRBV2	TRBJ2-5	CASSELTSGETQYF
TRBV18	TRBJ1-5	CASSPGQGGSQPQHF
TRBV5-4	TRBJ1-3	CASSQSPTAGNTIYF
TRBV5-1	TRBJ2-7	CASSNNAYEQYF
TRBV7-2	TRBJ2-1	CASRLTSLAKDEQFF
TRBV5-1	TRBJ2-3	CASRLAGPTDTQYF
TRBV11-2	TRBJ2-2	CASSPIAGGPSGELFF
TRBV2	TRBJ1-3	CASSGQGTGNTIYF
TRBV5-1	TRBJ2-7	CASSSGTGADEQYF